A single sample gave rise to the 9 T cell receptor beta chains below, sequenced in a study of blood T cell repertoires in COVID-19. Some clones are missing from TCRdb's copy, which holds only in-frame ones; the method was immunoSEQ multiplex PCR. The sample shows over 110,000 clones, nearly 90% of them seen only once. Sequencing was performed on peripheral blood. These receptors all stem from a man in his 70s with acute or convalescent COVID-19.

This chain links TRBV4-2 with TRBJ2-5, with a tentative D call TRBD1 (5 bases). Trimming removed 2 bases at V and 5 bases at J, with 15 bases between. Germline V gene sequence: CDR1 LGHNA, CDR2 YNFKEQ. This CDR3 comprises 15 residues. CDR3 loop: CASSQNQGKGETQYF. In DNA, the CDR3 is TGTGCCAGCAGCCAAAACCAGGGAAAAGGGGAGACCCAGTACTTC.

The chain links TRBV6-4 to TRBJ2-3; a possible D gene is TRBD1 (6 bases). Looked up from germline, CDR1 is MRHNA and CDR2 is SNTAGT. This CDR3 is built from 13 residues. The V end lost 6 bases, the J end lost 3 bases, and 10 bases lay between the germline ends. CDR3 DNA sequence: TGTGCCAGCAGACTACAGGGAACAGATACGCAGTATTTT. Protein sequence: CASRLQGTDTQYF.

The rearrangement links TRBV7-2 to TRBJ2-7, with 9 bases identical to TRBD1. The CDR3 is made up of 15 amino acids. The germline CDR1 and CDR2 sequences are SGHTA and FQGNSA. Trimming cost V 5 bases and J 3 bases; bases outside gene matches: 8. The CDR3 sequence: CASSPQGQGVYEQYF. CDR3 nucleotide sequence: TGTGCCAGCAGCCCCCAGGGACAGGGAGTCTACGAGCAGTACTTC.

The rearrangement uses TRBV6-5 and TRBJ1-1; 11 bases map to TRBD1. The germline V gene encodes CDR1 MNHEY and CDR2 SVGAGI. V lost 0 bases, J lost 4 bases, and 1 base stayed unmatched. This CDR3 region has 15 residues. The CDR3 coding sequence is TGTGCCAGCAGTTACTCTGGGACAGGGGGCACTGAAGCTTTCTTT. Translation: CASSYSGTGGTEAFF.

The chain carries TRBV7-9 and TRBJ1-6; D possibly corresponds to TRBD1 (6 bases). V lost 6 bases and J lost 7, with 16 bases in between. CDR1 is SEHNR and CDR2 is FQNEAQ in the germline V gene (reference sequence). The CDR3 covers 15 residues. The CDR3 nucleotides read TGTGCCAGCAGTTGGGGATCAGGGGTGAATTCACCCCTCCACTTT. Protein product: CASSWGSGVNSPLHF. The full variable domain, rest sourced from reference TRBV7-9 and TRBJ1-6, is DTGVSQNPRHKITKRGQNVTFRCDPISEHNRLYWYRQTLGQGPEFLTYFQNEAQLEKSRLLSDRFSAERPKGSFSTLEIQRTEQGDSAMYLCASSWGSGVNSPLHFGNGTRLTVT.

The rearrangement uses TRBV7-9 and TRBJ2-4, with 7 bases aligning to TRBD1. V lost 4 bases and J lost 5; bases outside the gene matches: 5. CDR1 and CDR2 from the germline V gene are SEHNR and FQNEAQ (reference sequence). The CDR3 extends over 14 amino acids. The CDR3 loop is CASSSTGEQNIQYF. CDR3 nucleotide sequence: TGTGCCAGCAGCTCAACAGGGGAGCAAAACATTCAGTACTTC.

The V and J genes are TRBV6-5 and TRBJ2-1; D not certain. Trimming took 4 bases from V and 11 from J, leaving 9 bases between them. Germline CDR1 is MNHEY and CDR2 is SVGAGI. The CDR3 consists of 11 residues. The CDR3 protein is CASSSPVQQFF. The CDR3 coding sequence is TGTGCCAGCAGTTCCCCAGTGCAGCAGTTCTTC.

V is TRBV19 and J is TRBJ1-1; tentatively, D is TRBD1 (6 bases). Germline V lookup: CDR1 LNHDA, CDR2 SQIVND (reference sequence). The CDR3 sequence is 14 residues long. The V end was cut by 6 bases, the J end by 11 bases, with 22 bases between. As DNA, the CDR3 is TGTGCCAGTAGATCATCGGACAGAGCCCCTGGGGCTTTCTTT. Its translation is CASRSSDRAPGAFF.

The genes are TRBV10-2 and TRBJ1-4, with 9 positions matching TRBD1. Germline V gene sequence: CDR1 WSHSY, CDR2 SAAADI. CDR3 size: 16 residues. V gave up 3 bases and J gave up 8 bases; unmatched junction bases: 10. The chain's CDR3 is CASSDYRGRSREKLFF. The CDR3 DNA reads TGCGCCAGCAGTGACTACAGGGGGCGGTCTAGGGAAAAACTGTTTTTT.